A single sample gave rise to the 13 T cell receptor beta chains below, sequenced in a study of blood T cell repertoires in COVID-19. Data came from immunoSEQ multiplex PCR; TCRdb stores just in-frame clones and leaves some out. The repertoire consists of about 100,000 clones, with roughly 76% occurring once and the leading ten covering under 5.5%. Sequencing used peripheral blood. The receptors were sampled from a man at least 80 years old with COVID-19, enrolled during active disease.

The J gene is TRBJ2-7, the V gene TRBV20-1; D is uncertain. Germline V lookup: CDR1 DFQATT, CDR2 SNEGSKA (reference sequence). CDR3 length: 11 amino acids. Trimming removed 6 bases from V and 9 bases from J, with 15 bases in between. The CDR3 reads CSADFGSVQYF. The DNA for the CDR3 is TGCAGTGCCGACTTCGGGTCTGTGCAGTACTTC.

The CDR3 nucleotides are TGTGCCAGCAGCTCCGGGGGTGGCACTGAAGCTTTCTTT. The encoded protein is CASSSGGGTEAFF. The rearrangement joins TRBV7-3 to TRBJ1-1; weak D call: TRBD1 (5 bases). This CDR3 has 13 amino acids. Germline lookup yields CDR1 SGHTA and CDR2 FQGTGA. V was pared by 4 bases and J by 4 bases, with 10 bases between.

This chain connects TRBV5-5 to TRBJ2-7; D is possibly TRBD1 (6 bases). The CDR3 is 16 residues long. CDR1 is SGHKS, CDR2 YYEKEE, per germline (reference sequence). Between the trimmed V and J ends, which lost 4 bases and 5 bases, there was a span of 22 bases. The CDR3 DNA sequence: TGTGCCAGCAGCCTGCCGGGACAAGGGAAGACTAACGAGCAGTACTTC. As protein: CASSLPGQGKTNEQYF.

This clone showed up many times. This rearrangement joins TRBV11-2 to TRBJ1-5, with D possibly matching TRBD1 (6 bases). Germline V gives CDR1 SGHAT, CDR2 FQNNGV. There are 14 residues in the CDR3. Trimming removed 1 base at V and 6 bases at J, with 10 bases between. This CDR3 is CASSLVTGSQPQHF. In nucleotides, the CDR3 is TGTGCCAGCAGCTTAGTTACAGGGAGTCAGCCCCAGCATTTT.

V and J are TRBV19 and TRBJ2-1, with 8 positions matching TRBD1. The CDR3 loop spans 18 amino acids. From germline, CDR1 is LNHDA and CDR2 SQIVND (reference sequence). V lost 7 bases to trimming and J lost 0 bases; unmatched junction nucleotides: 14. The CDR3 DNA follows: TGTGCCAGTAACGGCCGGGACAGGAGAGTAAGCTCCTACAATGAGCAGTTCTTC. Its translation: CASNGRDRRVSSYNEQFF.

The chain is built from TRBV12-2 and TRBJ1-4. TRBV12-2 is listed as a pseudogene. CDR3 length: 18 amino acids. CDR3: CASRLWTLLGGANEKLFF. CDR3 DNA: TGTGCAAGTCGCTTATGGACCCTCCTCGGAGGGGCTAATGAAAAACTGTTTTTT.

This CDR3 is CASSAPGQGAKNIQYF. The CDR3 region has the DNA TGTGCCAGCAGTGCTCCGGGACAGGGAGCCAAAAACATTCAGTACTTC. The chain links TRBV28 to TRBJ2-4; 9 bases are a match to TRBD1. The CDR3 extends over 16 amino acids. Germline CDR1 is MDHEN and CDR2 is SYDVKM. The junction had 5 bases not matched to a gene; V was cut back by 5 bases and J by 0 bases.

This clone was counted a single time. This chain links TRBV7-3 with TRBJ2-3; D uncertain. Between the trimmed V and J ends, which lost 1 base and 3 bases, there was a span of 8 bases. Germline CDR1 and CDR2: SGHTA and FQGTGA. This CDR3 comprises 14 residues. CDR3 DNA: TGTGCCAGCAGCTTAATCCCTTCTACAGATACGCAGTATTTT. It translates to CASSLIPSTDTQYF.

This clone was seen only once. The CDR3 spells CASQRGSGNTIYF. The CDR3 DNA follows: TGTGCCAGCCAACGGGGGTCAGGAAACACCATATATTTT. This chain uses TRBV2 with TRBJ1-3; tentatively, D is TRBD1 (5 bases). The CDR3 has 13 amino acids. CDR1 is SNHLY, CDR2 FYNNEI, per germline. Trimming cost V 8 bases and J 4 bases, with 12 bases left between them.

This clone has only one observation. The V gene is TRBV24-1, the J gene TRBJ2-7; D call uncertain. The ends were cut back, 7 bases at V and 6 bases at J, with 15 bases in the middle. Germline CDR1 reads KGHDR; CDR2 reads SFDVKD. The CDR3 totals 13 residues. The CDR3 DNA reads as TGTGCCACCAGCCCCCCGCTAGGTTCCGAGCAGTACTTC. Its protein product is CATSPPLGSEQYF.

The genes are TRBV5-1 and TRBJ1-1; D is perhaps TRBD1 (6 bases). V lost 1 base, J lost 7 bases, and 11 bases lay in between. The CDR3 is 13 residues long. Germline values: CDR1 SGHRS, CDR2 YFSETQ. CDR3 coding DNA: TGCGCCAGCAGCTTGAGGGGGGGTGTTGAAGCTTTCTTT. The encoded protein is CASSLRGGVEAFF.

By proportion, this clone is medium-sized. The chain joins TRBV5-6 to TRBJ2-7, with 8 bases that match TRBD1. The CDR3 length is 14 residues. After removal of 3 bases from V and 6 bases from J, the junction contained 8 bases not matched to a gene. The germline V gene has CDR1 SGHDT and CDR2 YYEEEE. The DNA of the CDR3 is TGTGCCAGCAGCTCTCGACAGGGGTTTATCGAGCAGTACTTC. This translates into CASSSRQGFIEQYF.

This chain connects TRBV12-3 or TRBV12-4 to TRBJ1-2, with D perhaps TRBD1 (6 bases). This CDR3 has 13 amino acids. Trimming took off 1 base at V and 5 bases at J, with 8 bases between the two ends. The CDR3 nucleotides are TGTGCCAGCAGTTTAGTCCAGGGGTATGGCTACACCTTC. As protein: CASSLVQGYGYTF.